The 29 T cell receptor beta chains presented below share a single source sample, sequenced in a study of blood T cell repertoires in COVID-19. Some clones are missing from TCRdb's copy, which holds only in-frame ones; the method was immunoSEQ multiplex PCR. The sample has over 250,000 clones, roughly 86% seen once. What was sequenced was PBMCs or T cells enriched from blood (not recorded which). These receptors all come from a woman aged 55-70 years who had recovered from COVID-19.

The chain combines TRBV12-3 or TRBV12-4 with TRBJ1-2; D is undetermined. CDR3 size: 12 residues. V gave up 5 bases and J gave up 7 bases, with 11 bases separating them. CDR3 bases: TGTGCCAGCAGTCCTCGGGAGTTTGGCTACACCTTC. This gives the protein CASSPREFGYTF.

CDR3 coding DNA: TGCGCCAGCAGTGAATTGTCAGGGCCAAGCTACGAGCAGTACTTC. Its translation is CASSELSGPSYEQYF. The chain couples TRBV10-1 to TRBJ2-7; tentative D call: TRBD1 (5 bases). V lost 3 bases to trimming and J lost 3 bases, with 15 bases between them. The CDR3 length is 15 residues. The germline CDR1 and CDR2 sequences are WNHNN and SYGVQD (reference sequence).

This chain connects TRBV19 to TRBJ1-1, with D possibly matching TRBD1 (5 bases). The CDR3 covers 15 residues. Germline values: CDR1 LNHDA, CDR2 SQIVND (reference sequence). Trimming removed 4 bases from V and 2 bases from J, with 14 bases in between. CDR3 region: CASSSPRQLNTEAFF. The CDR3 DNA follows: TGTGCCAGTAGTAGCCCTCGACAGCTCAACACTGAAGCTTTCTTT.

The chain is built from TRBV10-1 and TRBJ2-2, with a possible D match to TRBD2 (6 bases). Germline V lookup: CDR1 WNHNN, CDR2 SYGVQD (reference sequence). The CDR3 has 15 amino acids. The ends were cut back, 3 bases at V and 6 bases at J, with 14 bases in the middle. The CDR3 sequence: CASSDGGKMAGELFF. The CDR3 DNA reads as TGCGCCAGCAGTGATGGGGGGAAAATGGCCGGGGAGCTGTTTTTT.

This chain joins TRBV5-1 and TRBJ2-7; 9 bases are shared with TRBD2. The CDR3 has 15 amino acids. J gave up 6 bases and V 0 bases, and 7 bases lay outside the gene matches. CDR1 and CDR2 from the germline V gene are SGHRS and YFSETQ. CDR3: CASSLVGTSFSEQYF. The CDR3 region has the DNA TGCGCCAGCAGCTTGGTCGGGACTAGCTTCAGCGAGCAGTACTTC.

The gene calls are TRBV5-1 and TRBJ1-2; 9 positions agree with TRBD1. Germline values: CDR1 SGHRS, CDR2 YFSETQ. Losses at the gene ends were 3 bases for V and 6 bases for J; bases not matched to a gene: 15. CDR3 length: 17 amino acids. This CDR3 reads CASSSFLNPGQGNGYTF. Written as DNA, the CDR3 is TGCGCCAGCAGCTCATTCTTAAACCCGGGACAGGGAAATGGCTACACCTTC. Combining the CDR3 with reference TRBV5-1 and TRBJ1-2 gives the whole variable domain KAGVTQTPRYLIKTRGQQVTLSCSPISGHRSVSWYQQTPGQGLQFLFEYFSETQRNKGNFPGRFSGRQFSNSRSEMNVSTLELGDSALYLCASSSFLNPGQGNGYTFGSGTRLTVV.

In nucleotides, the CDR3 is TGTGCCAGCAGTTCGTCCGCGGGGAACATCCAAGAGACCCAGTACTTC. Translating it yields CASSSSAGNIQETQYF. V usage is TRBV28 and J usage is TRBJ2-5; TRBD2 is a possible D gene (6 bases). This CDR3 comprises 16 residues. Germline V CDR1 and CDR2: MDHEN, SYDVKM. V lost 4 bases and J 1 base, leaving 16 bases between the germline ends.

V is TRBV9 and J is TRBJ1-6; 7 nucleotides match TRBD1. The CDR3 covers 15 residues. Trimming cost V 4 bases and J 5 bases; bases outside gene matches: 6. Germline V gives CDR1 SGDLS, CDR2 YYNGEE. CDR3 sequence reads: CASSSFDRDNSPLHF. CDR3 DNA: TGTGCCAGCAGCTCTTTCGACAGGGATAATTCACCCCTCCACTTT.

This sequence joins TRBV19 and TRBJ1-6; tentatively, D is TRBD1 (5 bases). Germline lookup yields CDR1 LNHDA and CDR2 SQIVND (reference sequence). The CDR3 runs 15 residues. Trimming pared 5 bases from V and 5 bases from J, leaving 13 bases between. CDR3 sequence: CASSPGRRNNSPLHF. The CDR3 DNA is TGTGCCAGTAGTCCAGGGCGGCGGAATAATTCACCCCTCCACTTT.

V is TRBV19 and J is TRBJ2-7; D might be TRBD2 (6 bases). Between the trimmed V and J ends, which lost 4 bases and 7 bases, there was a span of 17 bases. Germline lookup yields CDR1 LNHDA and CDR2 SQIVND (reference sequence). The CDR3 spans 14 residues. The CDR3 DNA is TGTGCCAGTAGTACCAGTGCGGGGATAAGGGAGCAGTACTTC. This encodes CASSTSAGIREQYF.

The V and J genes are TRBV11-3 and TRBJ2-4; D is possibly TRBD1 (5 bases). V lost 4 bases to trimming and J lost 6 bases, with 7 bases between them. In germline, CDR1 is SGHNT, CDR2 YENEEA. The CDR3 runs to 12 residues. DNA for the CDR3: TGTGCCAGCAGCTCCGACAGAAACATTCAGTACTTC. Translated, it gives CASSSDRNIQYF.

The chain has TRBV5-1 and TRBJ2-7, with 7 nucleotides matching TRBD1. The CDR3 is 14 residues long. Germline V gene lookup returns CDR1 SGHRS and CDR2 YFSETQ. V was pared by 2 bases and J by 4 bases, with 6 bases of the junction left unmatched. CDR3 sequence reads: CASSFRQGRYEQYF. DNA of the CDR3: TGCGCCAGCAGCTTCAGACAGGGAAGGTACGAGCAGTACTTC.

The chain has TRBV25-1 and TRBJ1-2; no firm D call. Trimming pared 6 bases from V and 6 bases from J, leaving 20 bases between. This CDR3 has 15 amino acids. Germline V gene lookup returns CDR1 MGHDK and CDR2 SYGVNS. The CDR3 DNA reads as TGTGCCAGCAGCTCGGGCACGCGGTTCGGGGATGGCTACACCTTC. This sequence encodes CASSSGTRFGDGYTF.

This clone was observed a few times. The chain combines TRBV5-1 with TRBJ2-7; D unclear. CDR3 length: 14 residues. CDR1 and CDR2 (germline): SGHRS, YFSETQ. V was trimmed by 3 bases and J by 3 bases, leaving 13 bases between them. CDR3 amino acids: CASSSSGPDYEQYF. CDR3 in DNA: TGCGCCAGCAGCTCTTCGGGTCCCGACTACGAGCAGTACTTC.

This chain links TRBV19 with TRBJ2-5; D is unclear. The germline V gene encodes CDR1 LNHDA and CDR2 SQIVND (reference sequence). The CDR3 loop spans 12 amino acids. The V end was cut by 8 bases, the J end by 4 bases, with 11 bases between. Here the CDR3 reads CASSPGPETQYF. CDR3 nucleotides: TGTGCCAGTTCCCCCGGTCCAGAGACCCAGTACTTC.

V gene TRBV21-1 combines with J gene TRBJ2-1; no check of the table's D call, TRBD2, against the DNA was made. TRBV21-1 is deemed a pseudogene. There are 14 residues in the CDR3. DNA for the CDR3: TGTGCCAGCATCCCCTCAGCGGGCGACAATGAGCAGTTCTTC. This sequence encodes CASIPSAGDNEQFF.

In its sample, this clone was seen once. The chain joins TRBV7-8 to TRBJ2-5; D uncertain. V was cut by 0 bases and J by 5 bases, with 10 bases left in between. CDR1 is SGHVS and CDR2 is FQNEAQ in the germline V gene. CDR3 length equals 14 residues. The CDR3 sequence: CASSLAPPGETQYF. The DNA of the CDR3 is TGTGCCAGCAGCTTAGCGCCCCCCGGGGAGACCCAGTACTTC.

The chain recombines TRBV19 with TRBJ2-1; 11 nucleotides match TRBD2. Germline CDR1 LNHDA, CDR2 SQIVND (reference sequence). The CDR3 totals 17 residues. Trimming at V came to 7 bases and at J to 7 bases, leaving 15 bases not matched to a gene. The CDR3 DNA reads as TGTGCCAGTAAGGAACTAGCGGGAGTGAGGAAAACTAATGAGCAGTTCTTC. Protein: CASKELAGVRKTNEQFF.

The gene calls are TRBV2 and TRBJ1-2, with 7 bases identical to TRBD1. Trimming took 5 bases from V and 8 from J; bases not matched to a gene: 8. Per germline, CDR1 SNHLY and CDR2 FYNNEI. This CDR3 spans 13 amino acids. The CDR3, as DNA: TGTGCCAGCAGTCTGACAGGGCGTGGGGGCTACACCTTC. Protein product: CASSLTGRGGYTF.

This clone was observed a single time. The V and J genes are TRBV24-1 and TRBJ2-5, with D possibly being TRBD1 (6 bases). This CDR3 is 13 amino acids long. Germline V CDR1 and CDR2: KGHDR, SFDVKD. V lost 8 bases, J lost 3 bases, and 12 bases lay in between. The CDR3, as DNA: TGTGCCACCACCCCACAGGGCGAAGAGACCCAGTACTTC. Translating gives CATTPQGEETQYF.

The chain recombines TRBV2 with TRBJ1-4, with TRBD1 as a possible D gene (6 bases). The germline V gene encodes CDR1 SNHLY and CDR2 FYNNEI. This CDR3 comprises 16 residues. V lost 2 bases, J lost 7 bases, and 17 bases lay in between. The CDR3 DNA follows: TGTGCCAGCAGTGAACGGGTCGGGGGGCAGTTTGAAAAACTGTTTTTT. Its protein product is CASSERVGGQFEKLFF.

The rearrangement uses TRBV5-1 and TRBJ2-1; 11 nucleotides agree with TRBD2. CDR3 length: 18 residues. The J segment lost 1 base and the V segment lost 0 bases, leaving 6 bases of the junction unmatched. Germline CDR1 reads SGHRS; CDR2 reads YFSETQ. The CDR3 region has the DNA TGCGCCAGCAGCTTGGTTAGCGGGAGGGCCAAATCCTACAATGAGCAGTTCTTC. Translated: CASSLVSGRAKSYNEQFF.

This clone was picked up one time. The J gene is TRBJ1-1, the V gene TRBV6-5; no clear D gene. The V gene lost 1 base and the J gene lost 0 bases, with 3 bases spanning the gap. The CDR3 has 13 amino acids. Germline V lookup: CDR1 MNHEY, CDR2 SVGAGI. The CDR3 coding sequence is TGTGCCAGCAGTTACTACATGAACACTGAAGCTTTCTTT. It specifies CASSYYMNTEAFF.

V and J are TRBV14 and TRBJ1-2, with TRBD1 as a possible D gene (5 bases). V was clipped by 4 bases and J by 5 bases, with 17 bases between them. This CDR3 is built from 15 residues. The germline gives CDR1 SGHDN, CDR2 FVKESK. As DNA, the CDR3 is TGTGCCAGCAGCCTCTCCAGGCAGGGACTATATGGCTACACCTTC. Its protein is CASSLSRQGLYGYTF.

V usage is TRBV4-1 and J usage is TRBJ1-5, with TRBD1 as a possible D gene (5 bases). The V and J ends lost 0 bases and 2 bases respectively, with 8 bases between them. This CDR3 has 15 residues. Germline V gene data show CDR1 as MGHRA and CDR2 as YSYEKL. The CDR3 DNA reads TGCGCCAGCAGCCAAGATTCACAGGGCAATCAGCCCCAGCATTTT. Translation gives CASSQDSQGNQPQHF.

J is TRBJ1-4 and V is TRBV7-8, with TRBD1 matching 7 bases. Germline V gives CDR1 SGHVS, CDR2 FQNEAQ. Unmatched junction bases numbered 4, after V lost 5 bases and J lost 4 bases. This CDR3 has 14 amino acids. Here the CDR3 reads CASSRDSFNEKLFF. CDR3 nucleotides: TGTGCCAGCAGCCGGGACAGTTTTAATGAAAAACTGTTTTTT.

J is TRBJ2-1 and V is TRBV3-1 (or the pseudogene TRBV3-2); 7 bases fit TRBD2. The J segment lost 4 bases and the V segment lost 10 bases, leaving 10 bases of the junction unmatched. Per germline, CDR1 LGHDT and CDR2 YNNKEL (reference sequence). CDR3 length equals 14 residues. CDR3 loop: CATQTTSAYNEQFF. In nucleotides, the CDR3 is TGTGCCACCCAAACTACTAGCGCATACAATGAGCAGTTCTTC.

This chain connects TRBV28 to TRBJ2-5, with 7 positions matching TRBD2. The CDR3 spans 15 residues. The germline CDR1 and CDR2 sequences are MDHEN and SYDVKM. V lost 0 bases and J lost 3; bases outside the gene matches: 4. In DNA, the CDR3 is TGTGCCAGCAGTTTATGGGGCGGGGGAAAAGAGACCCAGTACTTC. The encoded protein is CASSLWGGGKETQYF.

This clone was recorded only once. The CDR3 reads CASRQGEAGPQHF. The DNA of the CDR3 is TGTGCCAGCAGGCAGGGGGAAGCAGGGCCCCAGCATTTT. The V gene is TRBV6-5, the J gene TRBJ1-5, with TRBD1 matching 7 bases. The CDR3 spans 13 residues. Germline trimming cut 6 bases from V and 9 bases from J; bases unmatched to any gene: 8. CDR1 MNHEY and CDR2 SVGAGI come from the germline V gene.